Each of the 10 T cell receptor beta chains below was sequenced from the same sample in a study of CD8+ T cells in alopecia areata. Described treatment: oral pan-JAK inhibitor, 5-10 mg twice daily. Following extraction, RNA underwent reverse transcription to cDNA, which served as the sequencing template. Assay used: immunoSEQ multiplex PCR; TCRdb lists only in-frame clones, some missing. The sample contains roughly 280,000 clones, around three fifths of which appear only once. The sample here was CD4+ T cells sorted from blood, taken at week 52, from a patient treated with tofacitinib. The source of these receptors is a human donor with alopecia areata.

This clone has only one observation. The V gene is TRBV19, the J gene TRBJ2-7, with D maybe TRBD2 (7 bases). The V end lost 6 bases, the J end lost 2 bases, and 20 bases lay between the germline ends. Germline V gene lookup returns CDR1 LNHDA and CDR2 SQIVND (reference sequence). The CDR3 has 16 residues. The CDR3 region is CASRTTWGGGAYEQYF. CDR3 sequence (DNA): TGTGCCAGTAGAACCACTTGGGGAGGGGGAGCCTACGAGCAGTACTTC.

This sequence joins TRBV7-9 and TRBJ1-2, with TRBD1 identical over 9 bases. Germline loops: CDR1 SEHNR, CDR2 FQNEAQ (reference sequence). The CDR3 totals 15 residues. The V segment lost 4 bases and the J segment 2 bases; nucleotides outside the gene matches: 5. CDR3 coding DNA: TGTGCCAGCAGCTCGGGGACAGGGCTCAACTATGGCTACACCTTC. Residues: CASSSGTGLNYGYTF. Full variable domain (missing parts from reference TRBV7-9 and TRBJ1-2): DTGVSQNPRHKITKRGQNVTFRCDPISEHNRLYWYRQTLGQGPEFLTYFQNEAQLEKSRLLSDRFSAERPKGSFSTLEIQRTEQGDSAMYLCASSSGTGLNYGYTFGSGTRLTVV.

The J gene is TRBJ1-5, the V gene TRBV30, with 9 bases lining up with TRBD1. The CDR3 has 14 amino acids. Germline assignment: CDR1 GTSNPN and CDR2 SVGIG (reference sequence). Trimming at V came to 1 base and at J to 2 bases, leaving 0 bases not matched to a gene. The CDR3 sequence is CAWSGTGGNQPQHF. CDR3 DNA: TGTGCCTGGAGTGGGACAGGGGGCAATCAGCCCCAGCATTTT. Supplemented by reference TRBV30 and TRBJ1-5, the full variable domain reads SQTIHQWPATLVQPVGSPLSLECTVEGTSNPNLYWYRQAAGRGLQLLFYSVGIGQISSEVPQNLSASRPQDRQFILSSKKLLLSDSGFYLCAWSGTGGNQPQHFGDGTRLSIL.

The sample holds a few counts of this clone. This chain connects TRBV9 to TRBJ2-5; 12 nucleotides line up with TRBD2. CDR3 length: 14 amino acids. Germline V lookup: CDR1 SGDLS, CDR2 YYNGEE. V lost 4 bases to trimming and J lost 5 bases; unmatched junction nucleotides: 3. The CDR3 DNA reads TGTGCCAGCAGCACTAGCGGGGGGAAGGAGACCCAGTACTTC. The encoded protein is CASSTSGGKETQYF.

On this clone: The same CDR3 can be traced to other DNA sequences in this sample. The chain is built from TRBV7-2 and TRBJ2-6, with D unclear. V shed 0 bases and J shed 1 base, with 1 base lying between them. Germline assignment: CDR1 SGHTA and CDR2 FQGNSA. This CDR3 spans 14 amino acids. CDR3 region: CASSLASGANVLTF. The CDR3 DNA follows: TGTGCCAGCAGCTTAGCGTCTGGGGCCAACGTCCTGACTTTC.

The J gene is TRBJ2-5, the V gene TRBV29-1; no clear D gene. V was trimmed by 7 bases and J by 4 bases, leaving 16 bases between them. Germline values: CDR1 SQVTM, CDR2 ANQGSEA. This CDR3 is built from 13 residues. In DNA form, the CDR3 reads TGCAGCGCTCTTCTTGGAGTAAGAGAGACCCAGTACTTC. Amino acids: CSALLGVRETQYF.

V and J are TRBV30 and TRBJ2-4; D is perhaps TRBD2 (6 bases). Trimming stripped 2 bases from V and 10 bases from J, with 9 bases between. The CDR3 consists of 11 residues. The germline V gene encodes CDR1 GTSNPN and CDR2 SVGIG (reference sequence). The CDR3 region is CAWSLGRIQYF. The CDR3 nucleotides read TGTGCCTGGAGTCTTGGGAGGATTCAGTACTTC.

This chain connects TRBV11-2 to TRBJ2-3; 9 nucleotides agree with TRBD1. The CDR3 consists of 14 residues. V lost 5 bases to trimming and J lost 6 bases; unmatched junction nucleotides: 6. Germline V gene data show CDR1 as SGHAT and CDR2 as FQNNGV. The CDR3 region has the DNA TGTGCCAGCAGCCGGGACAGGGCAGCGGATACGCAGTATTTT. This encodes CASSRDRAADTQYF.

This clone was counted a few times. This chain links TRBV7-2 with TRBJ1-4; 11 positions agree with TRBD1. There are 18 residues in the CDR3. Trimming cost V 3 bases and J 0 bases; bases outside gene matches: 6. Germline CDR1 is SGHTA and CDR2 is FQGNSA. In DNA form, the CDR3 reads TGTGCCAGCAGCTTCCATGGACAGGGGGCCACAACTAATGAAAAACTGTTTTTT. This encodes CASSFHGQGATTNEKLFF.

This clone was seen a few times. The V gene is TRBV5-1, the J gene TRBJ2-5; D is ambiguous. Germline lookup yields CDR1 SGHRS and CDR2 YFSETQ. The V and J ends lost 5 bases and 5 bases respectively, with 7 bases between them. CDR3 length: 11 residues. The DNA of the CDR3 is TGCGCCAGCAGGAATGAGGAGACCCAGTACTTC. It codes for CASRNEETQYF.